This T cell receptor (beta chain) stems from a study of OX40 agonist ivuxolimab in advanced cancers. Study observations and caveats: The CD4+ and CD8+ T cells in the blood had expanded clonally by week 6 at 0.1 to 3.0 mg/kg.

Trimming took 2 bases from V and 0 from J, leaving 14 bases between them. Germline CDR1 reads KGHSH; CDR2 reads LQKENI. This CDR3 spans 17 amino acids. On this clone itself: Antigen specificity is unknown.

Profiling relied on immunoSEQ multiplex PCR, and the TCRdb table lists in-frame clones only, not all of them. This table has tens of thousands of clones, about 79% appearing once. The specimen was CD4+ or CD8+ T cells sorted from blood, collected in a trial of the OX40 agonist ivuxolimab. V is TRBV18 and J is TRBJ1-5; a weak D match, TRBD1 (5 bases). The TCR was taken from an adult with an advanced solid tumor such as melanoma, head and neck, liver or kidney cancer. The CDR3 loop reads CASSPVSPGNSNQPQHF. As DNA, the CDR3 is TGTGCCAGCTCACCAGTCAGCCCAGGGAATAGCAATCAGCCCCAGCATTTT.